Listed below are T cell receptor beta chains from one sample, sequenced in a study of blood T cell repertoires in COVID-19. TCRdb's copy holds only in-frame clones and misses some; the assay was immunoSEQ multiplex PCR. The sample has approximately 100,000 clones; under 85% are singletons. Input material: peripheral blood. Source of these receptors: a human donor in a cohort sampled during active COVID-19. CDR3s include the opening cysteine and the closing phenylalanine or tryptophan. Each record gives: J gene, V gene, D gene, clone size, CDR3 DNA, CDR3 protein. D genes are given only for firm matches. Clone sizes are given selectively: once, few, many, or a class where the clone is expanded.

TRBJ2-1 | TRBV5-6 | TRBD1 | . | TGTGCCAGCAGCCTCCTAACAGGGGGCACCTACAATGAGCAGTTCTTC | CASSLLTGGTYNEQFF
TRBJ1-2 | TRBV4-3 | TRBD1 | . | TGCGCCAGCAGCCAACCAGGGGGCTACTATGGCTACACCTTC | CASSQPGGYYGYTF
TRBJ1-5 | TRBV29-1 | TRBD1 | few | TGCAGCGTTGGAGGACAGGGGGCTCAGCCCCAGCATTTT | CSVGGQGAQPQHF
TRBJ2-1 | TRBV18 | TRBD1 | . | TGTGCCAGCTCACCACCGTCGGGACAGGGCAATGAGCAGTTCTTC | CASSPPSGQGNEQFF
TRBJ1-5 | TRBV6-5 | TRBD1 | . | TGTGCCAGCAGGTACGACAGGGTGACTCAGCCCCAGCATTTT | CASRYDRVTQPQHF
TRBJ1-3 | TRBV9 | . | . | TGTGCCAGCAGCGCGAACATGGCTGGAAACACCATATATTTT | CASSANMAGNTIYF
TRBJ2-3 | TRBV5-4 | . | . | TGTGCCAGCAGCTTGGGGGCCATTTGGAACGTTGGGAGCACAGATACGCAGTATTTT | CASSLGAIWNVGSTDTQYF
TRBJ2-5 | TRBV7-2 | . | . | TGTGCCAGCAGCTGGCCACAGGGCCGAGAGACCCAGTACTTC | CASSWPQGRETQYF
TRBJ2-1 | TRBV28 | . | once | TGTGCCAGCAGTTCTCCAGCGTGGGTCTATGAGCAGTTCTTC | CASSSPAWVYEQFF
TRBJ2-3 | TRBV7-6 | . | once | TGTGCCAGCAGCTTAGAGGGGGGGACAGATACGCAGTATTTT | CASSLEGGTDTQYF
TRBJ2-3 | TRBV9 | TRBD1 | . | TGTGCCAGCAGCCCAACAGGGGCAGATACGCAGTATTTT | CASSPTGADTQYF
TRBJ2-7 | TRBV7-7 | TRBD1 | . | TGTGCTAGCAGCTTTGGGACAGGGGGAACCTACGAGCAGTACTTC | CASSFGTGGTYEQYF
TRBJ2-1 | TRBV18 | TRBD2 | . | TGTGCCAGCTCCCCCGGACTAGCGGGGGCAGGAGGATACAATGAGCAGTTCTTC | CASSPGLAGAGGYNEQFF
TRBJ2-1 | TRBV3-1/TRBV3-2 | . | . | TGTGCCAGCAGTTCGAGGTCGGGGAACTACAATGAGCAGTTCTTC | CASSSRSGNYNEQFF
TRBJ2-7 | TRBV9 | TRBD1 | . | TGTGCCAGCAGCGTAGGGTGGCAGGGGGCGTACGAGCAGTACTTC | CASSVGWQGAYEQYF